This T cell receptor beta chain comes out of a study of shared clonotypes between healthy human individuals. Study observations and caveats: Blood was the only sampled material, and tissue repertoires likely differ.

This clone was detected a few times. The antigen remains undetermined. Clones were read by immunoSEQ multiplex PCR, and TCRdb kept only the in-frame ones, dropping some. The sample yields around 340,000 clones, about 73% seen once. This CDR3 spans 16 amino acids. Germline loops: CDR1 SGHNT, CDR2 YYREEE (reference sequence). V lost 4 bases and J lost 0, with 17 bases in between. The sample comprised memory CD4+ T cells sorted from blood. The subset here: CD45RA-negative fraction. The source is a man between 25 and 39 years old in good health. The rearrangement uses TRBV5-4 and TRBJ2-7; D may match TRBD1 or TRBD2 (5 bases each). CDR3 protein: CASSLGGDGSSYEQYF. DNA of the CDR3: TGTGCCAGCAGCCTGGGTGGGGACGGATCCTCCTACGAGCAGTACTTC.